This T cell receptor beta chain was captured in a study of cytomegalovirus exposure and HLA in healthy donors. Study-wide points: On later analysis, the bulk of CMV-associated TCR beta chains appeared to be HLA-restricted. In a later analysis, HLA-associated beta chains showed higher expansion and lower generation probabilities than comparable chains. The listing of 150 to 200 TCR beta chains classed them as cytomegalovirus-associated.

This CDR3 region has 17 residues. Germline CDR1 and CDR2: LGHNA and YNFKEQ. V dropped 2 bases and J dropped 1; count of bases not matched to a gene: 8. Primers included in the PCR were 60 Vbeta and 13 Jbeta primers. In the study's own analysis: About 83 million unique TCR beta chains, roughly 11 million shared, were counted in a later analysis. Generated by immunoSEQ multiplex PCR, the TCRdb table keeps only in-frame clones and is missing some. The D gene and trimming were derived from the DNA, and the V and J assignments and clone size from that table. The sample has about 200,000 clones, around 75% seen once; the top ten hold 1.5% to 2%. Of note for this clone: Its antigen remains unidentified.

The chain employs TRBV4-2 and TRBJ2-3; 8 positions match TRBD2. The sequence was collected from a woman aged 25-40 years in good health and CMV-seronegative. The specimen sequenced was PBMCs. The CDR3, as DNA: TGTGCCAGCAGCCAAAGCCCGGGACTAGGGCGCACAGATACGCAGTATTTT. It translates to CASSQSPGLGRTDTQYF.